These 9 T cell receptor beta chains came from one sample sequenced in a study of regulatory T cells in long-lasting Graves disease. Time point noted: newly diagnosed GD, antithyroid drugs for less than 3 months. Construction of the TCR library relied on RNA isolated from PBMCs. Building the TCR beta libraries relied on iRepertoire HTBI primers, and CDR3 regions underwent Arm-PCR. From the multiplex PCR reads, TCRdb called clonotypes with MiXCR, one entry per CDR3 protein. The top ten hold approximately 15% of the sample, which has 400,000 to 500,000 distinct CDR3 sequences, 11% to 15% seen once. Another study also made use of these data, one on T cells in Graves' hyperthyroidism and ophthalmopathy.

Sample: peripheral blood mononuclear cells (PBMCs), taken at new diagnosis, from a patient treated with antithyroid drugs. All receptors derive from a woman aged 50 to 60 with Graves disease.

This clonotype was seen repeatedly, ten times or more. The V call is TRBV20-1, the J call TRBJ2-1; 10 bases align to TRBD2. The CDR3 runs to 20 residues. After removal of 3 bases from V and 6 bases from J, the junction contained 23 bases not matched to a gene. From germline, CDR1 is DFQATT and CDR2 SNEGSKA (reference sequence). This chain's CDR3 is CSASPPTTSGTKRSTNEQFF. The CDR3 DNA follows: TGCAGTGCTAGTCCCCCTACTACTAGCGGGACCAAACGTAGTACCAATGAGCAGTTCTTC.

This clonotype was observed at least ten times. The V gene is TRBV9, the J gene TRBJ2-3; a weak D match, TRBD1 (5 bases). CDR1 and CDR2 from the germline V gene are SGDLS and YYNGEE. Between the trimmed V and J ends, which lost 3 bases and 0 bases, there was a span of 14 bases. This CDR3 is 16 amino acids long. The CDR3 coding sequence is TGTGCCAGCAGCGAATCGACAGATACTAGCACAGATACGCAGTATTTT. As protein: CASSESTDTSTDTQYF. Combining the CDR3 with reference TRBV9 and TRBJ2-3 gives the whole variable domain DSGVTQTPKHLITATGQRVTLRCSPRSGDLSVYWYQQSLDQGLQFLIQYYNGEERAKGNILERFSAQQFPDLHSELNLSSLELGDSALYFCASSESTDTSTDTQYFGPGTRLTVL.

There are a few counts of this clonotype. The chain couples TRBV6-2 or TRBV6-3 to TRBJ2-1; tentatively, D is TRBD1 or TRBD2 (5 bases each). V was clipped by 4 bases and J by 10 bases, with 8 bases between them. CDR1 MNHEY and CDR2 SVGEGT come from the germline V gene. This CDR3 has 11 amino acids. CDR3 bases: TGTGCCAGCAGTTCAGGGACGGAGCAGTTCTTC. Protein product: CASSSGTEQFF.

With respect to this clonotype: It may be a read error: a sequence one base away is much more abundant. The chain couples TRBV24-1 to TRBJ1-2; D ambiguous. Looked up from germline, CDR1 is KGHDR and CDR2 is SFDVKD. Trimming removed 3 bases at V and 4 bases at J, with 8 bases between. This CDR3 contains 13 residues. The CDR3 loop is CATSDGPPYGYTF. The DNA for the CDR3 is TGTGCCACCAGTGATGGTCCACCCTATGGCTACACCTTC.

This clonotype was observed a handful of times. The V gene is TRBV29-1, the J gene TRBJ1-2, with TRBD1 matching 9 bases. The trim removed 8 bases at V and 2 bases at J, leaving 3 bases unmatched. This CDR3 is built from 12 residues. The V gene's germline CDR1 is SQVTM and CDR2 ANQGSEA. In DNA, the CDR3 is TGCAGCATTACAGGGGGCAACTATGGCTACACCTTC. This codes for CSITGGNYGYTF.

The rearrangement links TRBV7-2 to TRBJ1-4; the D gene is possibly TRBD1 (5 bases). The V and J ends lost 3 bases and 0 bases respectively, with 5 bases between them. The CDR3 is made up of 14 amino acids. Per germline, CDR1 SGHTA and CDR2 FQGNSA. CDR3 bases: TGTGCCAGCAGCTTGGGGCCAACTAATGAAAAACTGTTTTTT. This sequence encodes CASSLGPTNEKLFF. Complete variable domain (other parts from reference TRBV7-2 and TRBJ1-4): GAGVSQSPSNKVTEKGKDVELRCDPISGHTALYWYRQSLGQGLEFLIYFQGNSAPDKSGLPSDRFSAERTGGSVSTLTIQRTQQEDSAVYLCASSLGPTNEKLFFGSGTQLSVL.

This clonotype was detected only once. The chain couples TRBV4-1 to TRBJ1-5; D gene unclear. This CDR3 contains 14 residues. V dropped 0 bases and J dropped 5 bases, with 8 bases sitting between them. Germline loops: CDR1 MGHRA, CDR2 YSYEKL. The CDR3 sequence is CASSQEGGYQPQHF. The CDR3 coding sequence is TGCGCCAGCAGCCAAGAAGGAGGGTATCAGCCCCAGCATTTT.

This clonotype was seen only a few times. The genes are TRBV7-3 and TRBJ2-5, with 7 bases aligning to TRBD1. Unmatched junction bases numbered 13, after V lost 5 bases and J lost 4 bases. Germline CDR1 and CDR2: SGHTA and FQGTGA. This CDR3 spans 16 amino acids. The CDR3, as DNA: TGTGCCAGCAGCCTACGACCTACAGGGGTGCGAGAGACCCAGTACTTC. Its protein product is CASSLRPTGVRETQYF.

The gene calls are TRBV28 and TRBJ1-5; D may be TRBD1 (6 bases). Germline V gene lookup returns CDR1 MDHEN and CDR2 SYDVKM. V lost 1 base and J 0 bases, leaving 10 bases between the germline ends. There are 16 residues in the CDR3. CDR3 nucleotide sequence: TGTGCCAGCAGTTTATCGGGGACAAGTAGCAATCAGCCCCAGCATTTT. Protein product: CASSLSGTSSNQPQHF.